This is a list of T cell receptor beta chains from one sample in a study of blood T cell repertoires in COVID-19. Assay used: immunoSEQ multiplex PCR; TCRdb lists only in-frame clones, some missing. The repertoire holds about 200,000 clones, 75% to 90% seen once, with 5.5% to 8% in the top ten. Sample: peripheral blood. These receptors came from a man between 60 and 70 years old who had recovered from COVID-19. CDR3s include the opening cysteine and the closing phenylalanine or tryptophan. A D gene is named only where the DNA matches it firmly. Size is stated for part of the rows, as once, few or many counts, or as a class when the clone is expanded.

d_call: .; v_call: TRBV29-1; j_call: TRBJ1-5; clone_size: .; cdr3_aa: CSVEPSPGQPQHF; cdr3_nt: TGCAGCGTTGAACCCAGCCCGGGTCAGCCCCAGCATTTT
d_call: TRBD1; v_call: TRBV4-3; j_call: TRBJ1-5; clone_size: .; cdr3_aa: CASSQDYETGGWQPQHF; cdr3_nt: TGCGCCAGCAGCCAAGATTACGAGACAGGGGGCTGGCAGCCCCAGCATTTT
d_call: TRBD2; v_call: TRBV6-2/TRBV6-3; j_call: TRBJ2-7; clone_size: .; cdr3_aa: CASSYSLAGVYEQYF; cdr3_nt: TGTGCCAGCAGTTACTCTCTAGCGGGAGTCTACGAGCAGTACTTC
d_call: TRBD1; v_call: TRBV10-3; j_call: TRBJ1-2; clone_size: .; cdr3_aa: CAISLQGAGGYTF; cdr3_nt: TGTGCCATCAGTTTACAGGGGGCCGGTGGCTACACCTTC
d_call: TRBD1; v_call: TRBV5-1; j_call: TRBJ2-1; clone_size: .; cdr3_aa: CASSLGQGNNEQFF; cdr3_nt: TGCGCCAGCAGCCTAGGACAGGGGAACAATGAGCAGTTCTTC
d_call: TRBD2; v_call: TRBV27; j_call: TRBJ2-1; clone_size: .; cdr3_aa: CASSSGTSAFYNEQFF; cdr3_nt: TGTGCCAGCAGTTCCGGGACTAGCGCCTTCTACAATGAGCAGTTCTTC
d_call: .; v_call: TRBV6-5; j_call: TRBJ1-2; clone_size: .; cdr3_aa: CASSLQDGRVGGYTF; cdr3_nt: TGTGCCAGCAGCCTTCAGGATGGCAGGGTAGGAGGCTACACCTTC
d_call: TRBD1; v_call: TRBV3-1/TRBV3-2; j_call: TRBJ2-1; clone_size: .; cdr3_aa: CASSQGWAGQGAGEQFF; cdr3_nt: TGTGCCAGCAGCCAAGGATGGGCGGGACAGGGGGCAGGGGAGCAGTTCTTC
d_call: .; v_call: TRBV5-1; j_call: TRBJ1-1; clone_size: .; cdr3_aa: CASSLYGGTEAFF; cdr3_nt: TGCGCCAGCAGCTTGTATGGCGGCACTGAAGCTTTCTTT
d_call: TRBD1; v_call: TRBV4-2; j_call: TRBJ1-5; clone_size: .; cdr3_aa: CASSQVGTGNQPQHF; cdr3_nt: TGTGCCAGCAGCCAAGTGGGGACAGGAAATCAGCCCCAGCATTTT
d_call: TRBD1; v_call: TRBV4-2; j_call: TRBJ1-6; clone_size: few; cdr3_aa: CASSQETGPPRNSPLHF; cdr3_nt: TGTGCCAGCAGCCAAGAGACAGGGCCTCCCCGTAATTCACCCCTCCACTTT